This entry concerns a single T cell receptor beta chain. These data come from a study of shared clonotypes between healthy human individuals. The data were produced by immunoSEQ multiplex PCR, yet TCRdb's version contains in-frame clones alone and is incomplete. Of more than 1.2 million clones in the sample, approximately 98.5% were seen once. The CDR3 covers 12 residues. Germline V gene lookup returns CDR1 SEHNR and CDR2 FQNEAQ (reference sequence). With V trimmed by 11 bases and J by 8 bases, 9 bases remained unmatched. The sample was naive CD4+ T cells sorted from blood. This sample's subset: CD45RA+ positively selected. The source of this sequence is a man between 25 and 39 years old in good health. The V call is TRBV7-9, the J call TRBJ2-1; 7 bases align to TRBD2. This CDR3 is CAPGEGPYEQFF. The CDR3 bases are TGTGCCCCGGGGGAGGGCCCTTATGAGCAGTTCTTC.